One sample yielded the 17 T cell receptor beta chains listed below, sequenced in a study of blood T cell repertoires in COVID-19 (TCRdb year 2020). Libraries came from the immunoSEQ multiplex PCR assay. TCRdb stores this immuneACCESS table with in-frame sequences only. Part of the clones is absent; in the studies checked, under half of the shortfall reflects unresolved V genes, and no reason is known for the rest. Counted in this sample were about 380,000 clones; nearly 90% of them appeared once. About 6.5% of the sample is held by the ten biggest clonotypes. The sample taken for sequencing was peripheral blood. These receptors were obtained from a man aged 18 to 30 with active or convalescent COVID-19.

The chain has TRBV24-1 and TRBJ1-4; 9 bases map to TRBD1. The CDR3 is 18 amino acids. Trimming at V came to 4 bases and at J to 8 bases, leaving 16 bases not matched to a gene. Germline V gene data show CDR1 as KGHDR and CDR2 as SFDVKD. The CDR3 reads CATSETGTGLILREKLFF. The DNA of the CDR3 is TGTGCCACCAGTGAAACCGGGACAGGGCTTATTCTTCGGGAAAAACTGTTTTTT.

This clone has just a few counts. The V and J genes are TRBV5-6 and TRBJ1-2, with D perhaps matching TRBD1 (5 bases). The CDR3 is made up of 11 amino acids. V was clipped by 3 bases and J by 13 bases, with 13 bases between them. Germline V gene sequence: CDR1 SGHDT, CDR2 YYEEEE. Here the CDR3 reads CASSSGRDVTF. Written as DNA, the CDR3 is TGTGCCAGCAGCTCCGGGCGGGACGTCACCTTC.

The chain carries TRBV7-2 and TRBJ2-3; no clear D. Trimming pared 0 bases from V and 2 bases from J, leaving 9 bases between. This CDR3 has 15 amino acids. Per the germline V gene, CDR1 is SGHTA and CDR2 is FQGNSA. CDR3 DNA: TGTGCCAGCAGCTTAGCTGGTGAGATCACAGATACGCAGTATTTT. It is translated as CASSLAGEITDTQYF.

The V gene is TRBV7-8, the J gene TRBJ2-7; 9 bases match TRBD2. Germline V lookup: CDR1 SGHVS, CDR2 FQNEAQ. CDR3 size: 14 residues. Trimming removed 5 bases from V and 2 bases from J; junction bases left unmatched: 4. The CDR3 DNA is TGTGCCAGCAGCCATAGCGGGAGTCCCTACGAGCAGTACTTC. Translation: CASSHSGSPYEQYF.

The chain recombines TRBV7-8 with TRBJ2-7; D may be TRBD1 (5 bases). The CDR3 consists of 15 residues. From germline, CDR1 is SGHVS and CDR2 FQNEAQ. Trimming removed 6 bases at V and 2 bases at J, with 17 bases between. The CDR3 loop reads CASSMTDDVTYEQYF. The CDR3 nucleotides are TGTGCCAGCAGTATGACAGACGACGTGACCTACGAGCAGTACTTC.

The chain links TRBV7-3 to TRBJ2-1, with 11 bases matching TRBD2. The CDR3 spans 14 residues. Looked up from germline, CDR1 is SGHTA and CDR2 is FQGTGA. Losses at the gene ends were 6 bases for V and 3 bases for J; bases not matched to a gene: 1. The chain's CDR3 is CASSLAGGYNEQFF. The CDR3 nucleotides read TGTGCCAGCAGTCTAGCGGGAGGCTACAATGAGCAGTTCTTC.

The sample holds one count of this clone. This chain connects TRBV10-3 to TRBJ1-2, with D maybe TRBD1 (5 bases). V was pared by 3 bases and J by 8 bases, with 19 bases between. Germline V gene sequence: CDR1 ENHRY, CDR2 SYGVKD. The CDR3 length is 15 residues. CDR3 sequence reads: CAISDLARQGRGYTF. CDR3 sequence (DNA): TGTGCCATCAGTGATCTAGCGCGGCAGGGCCGGGGCTACACCTTC.

The rearrangement joins TRBV13 to TRBJ2-1; D call uncertain. Germline V gives CDR1 PRHDT, CDR2 FYEKMQ (reference sequence). The CDR3 has 12 amino acids. Trimming pared 3 bases from V and 4 bases from J, leaving 4 bases between. This CDR3 reads CASSFYYNEQFF. The CDR3 DNA sequence: TGTGCCAGCAGCTTTTATTACAATGAGCAGTTCTTC.

The V call is TRBV25-1, the J call TRBJ1-6; unclear D gene. Germline CDR1 is MGHDK and CDR2 is SYGVNS. The CDR3 has 13 amino acids. Trimming took 5 bases from V and 9 from J, leaving 11 bases between them. The CDR3: CASSWGEGSPLHF. DNA for the CDR3: TGTGCCAGCAGTTGGGGAGAGGGTTCACCCCTCCACTTT.

V and J are TRBV6-5 and TRBJ1-6; 11 nucleotides match TRBD1. CDR1 is MNHEY and CDR2 is SVGAGI in the germline V gene. This CDR3 spans 15 amino acids. Trimming cost V 6 bases and J 3 bases; bases outside gene matches: 1. The CDR3: CASRGTGGYNSPLHF. CDR3 bases: TGTGCCAGCAGAGGGACAGGGGGCTATAATTCACCCCTCCACTTT.

J is TRBJ1-5 and V is TRBV28; 8 bases agree with TRBD1. Trimming at V came to 7 bases and at J to 4 bases, leaving 12 bases not matched to a gene. The CDR3 is 16 residues long. Germline V gives CDR1 MDHEN, CDR2 SYDVKM. The CDR3 coding sequence is TGTGCCAGCATCAAGGGAGGCAGGGGGCAAAATCAGCCCCAGCATTTT. Protein sequence: CASIKGGRGQNQPQHF. Combining the CDR3 with reference TRBV28 and TRBJ1-5 gives the whole variable domain DVKVTQSSRYLVKRTGEKVFLECVQDMDHENMFWYRQDPGLGLRLIYFSYDVKMKEKGDIPEGYSVSREKKERFSLILESASTNQTSMYLCASIKGGRGQNQPQHFGDGTRLSIL.

The CDR3: CASSPGLDRGYFYEQFF. CDR3 sequence (DNA): TGTGCCAGCAGCCCGGGACTAGATAGGGGGTATTTCTATGAGCAGTTCTTC. This chain connects TRBV7-6 to TRBJ2-1, with 8 bases identical to TRBD2. The germline V gene has CDR1 SGHVS and CDR2 FNYEAQ. The CDR3 is made up of 17 amino acids. The V and J ends lost 5 bases and 8 bases, in that order; junction bases with no gene match: 17.

The rearrangement links TRBV5-5 to TRBJ1-2, with a possible D match to TRBD1 (6 bases). The V gene's germline CDR1 is SGHKS and CDR2 YYEKEE (reference sequence). Trimming shortened V by 6 bases and J by 6 bases, and 15 bases separated the two germline ends. This CDR3 is built from 13 residues. The CDR3 nucleotides are TGTGCCAGCAACTACCCGGGACAAGATGGCTACACCTTC. It specifies CASNYPGQDGYTF. Full variable domain (rest looked up from reference TRBV5-5 and TRBJ1-2): DAGVTQSPTHLIKTRGQQVTLRCSPISGHKSVSWYQQVLGQGPQFIFQYYEKEERGRGNFPDRFSARQFPNYSSELNVNALLLGDSALYLCASNYPGQDGYTFGSGTRLTVV.

This chain connects TRBV20-1 to TRBJ2-1; 8 nucleotides agree with TRBD2. V gave up 3 bases and J gave up 12 bases; unmatched junction bases: 10. Germline loops: CDR1 DFQATT, CDR2 SNEGSKA (reference sequence). CDR3 length: 13 residues. The CDR3 DNA reads TGCAGTGCTAGTCCGGGGGGGGCCCCCGGGCAGTTCTTC. Translating gives CSASPGGAPGQFF.

V gene TRBV24-1 combines with J gene TRBJ1-5, with 9 bases aligning to TRBD1. This CDR3 is 18 amino acids long. The J segment lost 4 bases and the V segment lost 3 bases, leaving 12 bases of the junction unmatched. The germline gives CDR1 KGHDR, CDR2 SFDVKD. The CDR3: CATSDTRYGQGHNQPQHF. CDR3 sequence (DNA): TGTGCCACCAGTGATACAAGATATGGACAGGGGCATAATCAGCCCCAGCATTTT.

This rearrangement joins TRBV5-5 to TRBJ2-1; 12 nucleotides agree with TRBD2. The length of the CDR3 is 14 residues. The germline V gene has CDR1 SGHKS and CDR2 YYEKEE (reference sequence). V was clipped by 6 bases and J by 7 bases; unmatched bases: 5. The CDR3 sequence: CASTRLAGVNEQFF. Here the CDR3 DNA reads TGTGCCAGCACCAGACTAGCGGGAGTGAATGAGCAGTTCTTC.

The rearrangement uses TRBV7-2 and TRBJ2-7; the match to TRBD1 covers 9 bases. CDR3 size: 15 residues. Unmatched junction bases numbered 6, after V lost 4 bases and J lost 2 bases. CDR1 is SGHTA and CDR2 is FQGNSA in the germline V gene. In DNA, the CDR3 is TGTGCCAGCAGCTCAGGGGGGACAGGGCCCTACGAGCAGTACTTC. Amino acid sequence: CASSSGGTGPYEQYF.